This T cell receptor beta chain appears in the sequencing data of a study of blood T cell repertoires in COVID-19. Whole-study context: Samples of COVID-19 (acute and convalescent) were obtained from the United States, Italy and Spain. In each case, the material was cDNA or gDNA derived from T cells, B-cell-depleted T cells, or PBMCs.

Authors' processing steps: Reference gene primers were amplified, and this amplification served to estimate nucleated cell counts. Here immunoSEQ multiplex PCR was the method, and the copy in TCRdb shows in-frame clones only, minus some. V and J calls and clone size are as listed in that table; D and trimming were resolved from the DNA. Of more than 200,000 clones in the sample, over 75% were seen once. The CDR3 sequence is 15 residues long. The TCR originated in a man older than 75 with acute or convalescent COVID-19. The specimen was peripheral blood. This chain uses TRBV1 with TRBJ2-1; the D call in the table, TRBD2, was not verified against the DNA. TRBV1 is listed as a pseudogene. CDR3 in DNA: TGCACCAGCAGCCCCGGGACTAGCGGGAGCAATGAGCAGTTCTTC. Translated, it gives CTSSPGTSGSNEQFF.